The next 27 T cell receptor beta chains were all read from a single sample in a study of blood T cell repertoires in COVID-19. The protocol was immunoSEQ multiplex PCR, while the TCRdb copy is restricted to in-frame clones and leaves out a portion. The data contain about 210,000 clones, 84% of them singletons. Sample: peripheral blood. These receptors all come from a man aged 50-59 years with active or convalescent COVID-19.

The chain employs TRBV10-3 and TRBJ2-7, with 13 nucleotides matching TRBD2. CDR3 length: 15 residues. CDR1 is ENHRY, CDR2 SYGVKD, per germline. The V segment lost 6 bases and the J segment 2 bases; nucleotides outside the gene matches: 4. The DNA for the CDR3 is TGTGCCATCAGAACTGGACTAGCGGGAGCCTACGAGCAGTACTTC. It codes for CAIRTGLAGAYEQYF.

The chain uses TRBV7-9 and TRBJ2-5, with 12 bases fitting TRBD1. Germline CDR1 is SEHNR and CDR2 is FQNEAQ (reference sequence). The CDR3 has 16 residues. With V trimmed by 3 bases and J by 1 base, 3 bases remained unmatched. The CDR3 sequence is CASSFPGQGAQETQYF. The DNA of the CDR3 is TGTGCCAGCAGCTTCCCGGGACAGGGGGCCCAAGAGACCCAGTACTTC.

The CDR3, as DNA: TGTGCCAGCACCCCTCTGAGACAGGGGGCAGGCACCGGGGAGCTGTTTTTT. This translates into CASTPLRQGAGTGELFF. The V call is TRBV6-2 or TRBV6-3, the J call TRBJ2-2; 10 bases are a match to TRBD1. Per germline, CDR1 MNHEY and CDR2 SVGEGT. CDR3 length: 17 residues. V gave up 7 bases and J gave up 4 bases; unmatched junction bases: 12.

This clone came up a few times. The rearrangement uses TRBV19 and TRBJ2-7; 7 bases fit TRBD2. The junction had 5 bases not matched to a gene; V was cut back by 0 bases and J by 3 bases. The CDR3 is 15 amino acids. Germline CDR1 LNHDA, CDR2 SQIVND (reference sequence). CDR3 nucleotide sequence: TGTGCCAGTAGTATAGAGGCTAGCGGCAGCTACGAGCAGTACGTC. It codes for CASSIEASGSYEQYV.

This clone is a singleton in its sample. This chain uses TRBV7-3 with TRBJ2-2; 8 nucleotides match TRBD1. Per the germline V gene, CDR1 is SGHTA and CDR2 is FQGTGA. The CDR3 totals 16 residues. The V and J ends lost 2 bases and 1 base, in that order; junction bases with no gene match: 3. CDR3 coding DNA: TGTGCCAGCAGCTTATTGGGGACAGGGAACACCGGGGAGCTGTTTTTT. It yields the protein CASSLLGTGNTGELFF.

The chain combines TRBV20-1 with TRBJ2-5, with D hard to call. Trimming cost V 3 bases and J 1 base, with 3 bases left between them. The CDR3 loop spans 11 amino acids. Germline V gene data show CDR1 as DFQATT and CDR2 as SNEGSKA (reference sequence). For the CDR3, the DNA is TGCAGTGCTAGCTTCCAAGAGACCCAGTACTTC. It codes for CSASFQETQYF.

This clone came up once. The J gene is TRBJ2-7, the V gene TRBV3-1 (or the pseudogene TRBV3-2); TRBD2 aligns across 10 bases. The V gene's germline CDR1 is LGHDT and CDR2 YNNKEL (reference sequence). The CDR3 covers 16 residues. V shed 1 base and J 5 bases; nucleotides not matched to a gene: 8. The CDR3 DNA is TGTGCCAGCAGCCAAGGAAGTAGCGGGAGGATCCACGAGCAGTACTTC. As protein: CASSQGSSGRIHEQYF.

This clone has just a few counts. The chain couples TRBV14 to TRBJ1-2, with D possibly matching TRBD1 (5 bases). Germline values: CDR1 SGHDN, CDR2 FVKESK. This CDR3 has 14 amino acids. Trimming shortened V by 1 base and J by 5 bases, and 11 bases separated the two germline ends. Here the CDR3 reads CASSQGRVRYGYTF. The DNA of the CDR3 is TGTGCCAGCAGCCAAGGCAGGGTGAGGTATGGCTACACCTTC.

The chain couples TRBV4-2 to TRBJ1-6, with 10 bases identical to TRBD1. The V gene end was trimmed by 4 bases and the J gene end by 7 bases; junction bases not matched to a gene: 7. CDR1 LGHNA and CDR2 YNFKEQ come from the germline V gene. This CDR3 is 16 amino acids long. Here the CDR3 DNA reads TGTGCCAGCAGCCTTGGCCCGGGACAGGGGAATTCACCCCTCCACTTT. Protein: CASSLGPGQGNSPLHF.

The chain joins TRBV19 to TRBJ2-3; TRBD2 agrees at 13 bases. With 6 bases clipped from V and 2 bases from J, the junction kept 17 bases outside the gene matches. Germline-derived CDR1 and CDR2 are LNHDA and SQIVND (reference sequence). The CDR3 runs 20 residues. The CDR3 DNA is TGTGCCAGTAGCACGACCGCCGGACTAGCGGGAGACGGTAACACAGATACGCAGTATTTT. It codes for CASSTTAGLAGDGNTDTQYF.

The rearrangement uses TRBV9 and TRBJ2-7, with D possibly TRBD1 on 5 matching bases. There are 12 residues in the CDR3. CDR1 and CDR2 (germline): SGDLS, YYNGEE. Trimming left V 2 bases short and J 6 bases short, with 9 bases between. CDR3 residues: CASSVQGGEQYF. As DNA, the CDR3 is TGTGCCAGCAGCGTTCAGGGCGGCGAGCAGTACTTC.

The CDR3 region is CASSLDRSDQPQHF. The CDR3 coding sequence is TGTGCCAGCAGCCTAGACAGGAGCGATCAGCCCCAGCATTTT. The genes are TRBV6-5 and TRBJ1-5; possible D gene TRBD1, 6 bases. V lost 6 bases and J lost 5, with 14 bases in between. The CDR3 sequence is 14 residues long. Per germline, CDR1 MNHEY and CDR2 SVGAGI.

The V call is TRBV19, the J call TRBJ1-5; no clear D. The CDR3 extends over 14 amino acids. The germline V gene has CDR1 LNHDA and CDR2 SQIVND (reference sequence). The ends were cut back, 1 base at V and 3 bases at J, with 7 bases in the middle. The CDR3 is CASSIAINNQPQHF. CDR3 DNA sequence: TGTGCCAGTAGTATAGCCATCAACAATCAGCCCCAGCATTTT.

V is TRBV5-5 and J is TRBJ2-7, with a tentative D call TRBD1 (5 bases). There are 16 residues in the CDR3. V dropped 4 bases and J dropped 6 bases, with 23 bases sitting between them. From germline, CDR1 is SGHKS and CDR2 YYEKEE (reference sequence). This CDR3 reads CASSPLTTGSLGEQYF. For the CDR3, the DNA is TGTGCCAGCAGCCCACTAACTACAGGTTCCCTCGGCGAGCAGTACTTC.

In regard to this clone: Germline and junction disagree at one end, which may indicate a read error. The V gene is TRBV18, the J gene TRBJ1-2, with 12 bases fitting TRBD1. Germline V gene data show CDR1 as KGHSH and CDR2 as LQKENI. The CDR3 consists of 14 residues. CDR3 coding DNA: TGTGCCAGCTCACCTGCCGGGACAGGGGGCGTCCTTTTTTTC. Its translation is CASSPAGTGGVLFF.

The rearrangement joins TRBV27 to TRBJ2-7; the D is unclear. The CDR3 length is 16 residues. The V and J ends lost 6 bases and 0 bases respectively, with 18 bases between them. From germline, CDR1 is MNHEY and CDR2 SMNVEV (reference sequence). CDR3 nucleotide sequence: TGTGCCAGCAGCCCCTCGTCCCTAACGTACTCCTACGAGCAGTACTTC. It specifies CASSPSSLTYSYEQYF.

The V gene is TRBV7-9, the J gene TRBJ1-1; D is ambiguous. CDR3 length: 14 amino acids. Germline assignment: CDR1 SEHNR and CDR2 FQNEAQ (reference sequence). Trimming pared 3 bases from V and 1 base from J, leaving 9 bases between. The chain's CDR3 is CASSFTSGNTEAFF. CDR3 DNA: TGTGCCAGCAGCTTTACCTCGGGGAACACTGAAGCTTTCTTT.

CDR3 protein: CASSFGRGMETQYF. CDR3 DNA: TGTGCCAGCAGTTTCGGCAGGGGAATGGAGACCCAGTACTTC. The V call is TRBV2, the J call TRBJ2-5; a possible D gene is TRBD1 (6 bases). In germline, CDR1 is SNHLY, CDR2 FYNNEI. Trimming left V 5 bases short and J 5 bases short, with 15 bases between. CDR3 length: 14 residues.

V is TRBV7-9 and J is TRBJ2-3; a weak D match, TRBD2 (6 bases). The CDR3 is 12 residues long. V shed 6 bases and J shed 5 bases, with 9 bases lying between them. Looked up from germline, CDR1 is SEHNR and CDR2 is FQNEAQ (reference sequence). The CDR3 region is CASRSGEDTQYF. As DNA, the CDR3 is TGTGCCAGCAGGTCGGGGGAAGATACGCAGTATTTT.

This chain connects TRBV6-6 to TRBJ1-2; unclear D gene. Germline V lookup: CDR1 MNHNY, CDR2 SVGAGI (reference sequence). V dropped 6 bases and J dropped 6 bases, with 17 bases sitting between them. The CDR3 contains 14 residues. CDR3: CASRSGAGVDGYTF. As DNA, the CDR3 is TGTGCCAGCAGGAGTGGAGCGGGTGTCGATGGCTACACCTTC.

The chain is built from TRBV2 and TRBJ2-1, with D maybe TRBD1 (6 bases). In germline, CDR1 is SNHLY, CDR2 FYNNEI. V was cut by 2 bases and J by 4 bases, with 12 bases left in between. The CDR3 runs to 15 residues. In nucleotides, the CDR3 is TGTGCCAGCAGTGAAAAGACAGGAGCATACAATGAGCAGTTCTTC. The encoded protein is CASSEKTGAYNEQFF.

This chain uses TRBV14 with TRBJ1-5; TRBD1 matches 7 bases. This CDR3 has 20 amino acids. The junction had 15 bases not matched to a gene; V was cut back by 1 base and J by 0 bases. Germline CDR1 and CDR2: SGHDN and FVKESK. The CDR3 nucleotides are TGTGCCAGCAGCCAAGTTCAGAGGACAGGCGCTCTTTTTAGCAATCAGCCCCAGCATTTT. Translation gives CASSQVQRTGALFSNQPQHF.

The rearrangement uses TRBV18 and TRBJ2-3; no firm D call. Germline CDR1 KGHSH, CDR2 LQKENI. CDR3 size: 14 residues. Trimming stripped 6 bases from V and 0 bases from J, with 10 bases between. The CDR3 here is CASSPRRSTDTQYF. The CDR3 DNA is TGTGCCAGCTCCCCCCGTCGGAGCACAGATACGCAGTATTTT.

Notes on this clone: At one end, the junction sequence differs from germline, possibly due to a read error. This chain connects TRBV9 to TRBJ2-7, with D possibly TRBD2 on 5 matching bases. This CDR3 region has 14 residues. Germline V gene sequence: CDR1 SGDLS, CDR2 YYNGEE. In DNA, the CDR3 is TGTGCCAGCAGCGTAGACCCTAGCTCCCACGAGCAGTACTTC. Its protein is CASSVDPSSHEQYF.

The CDR3: CASSPGQGSNQPQHF. The CDR3 DNA reads as TGTGCCAGCAGCCCTGGACAGGGTAGCAATCAGCCCCAGCATTTT. The J gene is TRBJ1-5, the V gene TRBV5-4; 8 positions match TRBD1. The length of the CDR3 is 15 residues. The J segment lost 0 bases and the V segment lost 4 bases, leaving 3 bases of the junction unmatched. The V gene's germline CDR1 is SGHNT and CDR2 YYREEE (reference sequence).

The chain employs TRBV10-3 and TRBJ1-3; the D is unclear. The CDR3 spans 15 residues. From germline, CDR1 is ENHRY and CDR2 SYGVKD. V dropped 5 bases and J dropped 0 bases, with 11 bases sitting between them. In DNA, the CDR3 is TGTGCCATCAGTCAACAGCAAATCTCTGGAAACACCATATATTTT. Protein: CAISQQQISGNTIYF.

The chain employs TRBV7-2 and TRBJ1-1, with a tentative D call TRBD1 (6 bases). CDR3 length: 13 residues. CDR1 and CDR2 from the germline V gene are SGHTA and FQGNSA. V gave up 4 bases and J gave up 5 bases, with 11 bases separating them. CDR3 sequence (DNA): TGTGCCAGCAGCTCACAGGGCAGGACTGAAGCTTTCTTT. Translation gives CASSSQGRTEAFF.